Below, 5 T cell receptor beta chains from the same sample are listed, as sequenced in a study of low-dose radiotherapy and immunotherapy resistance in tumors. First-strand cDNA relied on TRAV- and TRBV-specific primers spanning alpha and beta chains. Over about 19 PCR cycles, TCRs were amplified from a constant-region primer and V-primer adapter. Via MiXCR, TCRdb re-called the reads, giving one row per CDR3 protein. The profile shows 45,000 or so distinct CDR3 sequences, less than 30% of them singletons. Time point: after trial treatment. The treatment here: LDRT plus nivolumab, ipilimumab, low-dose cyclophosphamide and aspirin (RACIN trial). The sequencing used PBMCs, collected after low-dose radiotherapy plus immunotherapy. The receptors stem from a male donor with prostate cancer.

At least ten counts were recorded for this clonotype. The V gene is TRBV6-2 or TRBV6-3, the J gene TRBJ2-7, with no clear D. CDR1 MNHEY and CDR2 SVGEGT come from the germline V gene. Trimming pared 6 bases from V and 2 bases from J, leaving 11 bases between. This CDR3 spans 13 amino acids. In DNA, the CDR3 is TGTGCCAGCAGGGTGACGGTTCCCTACGAGCAGTACTTC. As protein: CASRVTVPYEQYF.

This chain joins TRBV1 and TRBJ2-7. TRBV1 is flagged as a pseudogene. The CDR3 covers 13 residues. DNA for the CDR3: TGCACCAGCAGCCATAGGAGGACCTACGAGCAGTACTTC. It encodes CTSSHRRTYEQYF.

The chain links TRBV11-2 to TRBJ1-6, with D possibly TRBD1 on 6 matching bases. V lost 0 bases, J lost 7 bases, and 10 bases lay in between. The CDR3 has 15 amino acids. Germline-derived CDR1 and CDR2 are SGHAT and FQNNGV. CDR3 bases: TGTGCCAGCAGCTTAGACACAGGGAGGAATTCACCCCTCCACTTT. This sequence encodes CASSLDTGRNSPLHF.

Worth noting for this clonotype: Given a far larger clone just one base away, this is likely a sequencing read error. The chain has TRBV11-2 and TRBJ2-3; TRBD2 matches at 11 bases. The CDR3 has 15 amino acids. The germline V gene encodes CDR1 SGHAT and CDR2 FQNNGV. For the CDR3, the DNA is TGTGCCAGCAGCCCAACTAGCGGGAGAGCAGATAGGCAGTATTTT. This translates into CASSPTSGRADRQYF.

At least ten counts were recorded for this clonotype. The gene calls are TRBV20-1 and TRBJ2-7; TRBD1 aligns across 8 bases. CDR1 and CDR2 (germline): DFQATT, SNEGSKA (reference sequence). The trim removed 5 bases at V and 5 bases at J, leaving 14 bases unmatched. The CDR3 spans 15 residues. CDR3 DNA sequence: TGCAGTGCTGGACCTCCGGGACAGGTCCCCAACGAGCAGTACTTC. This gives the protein CSAGPPGQVPNEQYF.